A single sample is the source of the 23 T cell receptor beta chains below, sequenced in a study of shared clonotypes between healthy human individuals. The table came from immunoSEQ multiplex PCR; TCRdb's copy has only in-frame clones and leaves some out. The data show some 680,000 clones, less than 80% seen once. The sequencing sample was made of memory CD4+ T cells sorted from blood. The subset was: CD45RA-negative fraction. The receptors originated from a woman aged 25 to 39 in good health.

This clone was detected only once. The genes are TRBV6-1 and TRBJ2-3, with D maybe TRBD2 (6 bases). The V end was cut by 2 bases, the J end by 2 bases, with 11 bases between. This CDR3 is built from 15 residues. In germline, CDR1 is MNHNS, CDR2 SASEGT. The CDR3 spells CASSEPGGNTDTQYF. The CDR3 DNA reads TGTGCCAGCAGTGAACCTGGCGGGAACACAGATACGCAGTATTTT.

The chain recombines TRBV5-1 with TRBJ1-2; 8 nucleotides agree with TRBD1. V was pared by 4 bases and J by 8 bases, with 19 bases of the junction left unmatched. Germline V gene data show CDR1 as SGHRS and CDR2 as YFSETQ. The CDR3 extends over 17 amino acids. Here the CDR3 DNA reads TGCGCCAGCAGCCCTACCGGACAGGGTCTCTCCCCTTGGGGCTACACCTTC. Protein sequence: CASSPTGQGLSPWGYTF.

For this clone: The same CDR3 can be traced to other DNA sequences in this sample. CDR3 nucleotides: TGTGCCAGCGTATCCGGGACAGGGAACACTGAAGCTTTCTTT. Translating gives CASVSGTGNTEAFF. This chain uses TRBV28 with TRBJ1-1, with TRBD1 identical over 8 bases. The V segment lost 8 bases and the J segment 1 base; nucleotides outside the gene matches: 6. Germline V CDR1 and CDR2: MDHEN, SYDVKM. This CDR3 contains 14 residues.

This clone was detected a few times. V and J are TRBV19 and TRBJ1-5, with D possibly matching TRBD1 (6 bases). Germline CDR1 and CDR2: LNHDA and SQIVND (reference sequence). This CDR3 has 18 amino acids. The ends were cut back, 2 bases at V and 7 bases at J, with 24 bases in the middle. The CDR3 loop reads CASSISLSKQGSWQPQHF. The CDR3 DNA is TGTGCCAGTAGTATATCCCTATCAAAACAGGGTTCGTGGCAGCCCCAGCATTTT.

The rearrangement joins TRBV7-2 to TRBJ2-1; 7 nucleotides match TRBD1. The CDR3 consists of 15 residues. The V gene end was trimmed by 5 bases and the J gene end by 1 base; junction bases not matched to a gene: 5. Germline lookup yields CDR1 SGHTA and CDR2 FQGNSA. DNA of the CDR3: TGTGCCAGCAGCCAACGACAGGGTTCCTACAATGAGCAGTTCTTC. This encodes CASSQRQGSYNEQFF.

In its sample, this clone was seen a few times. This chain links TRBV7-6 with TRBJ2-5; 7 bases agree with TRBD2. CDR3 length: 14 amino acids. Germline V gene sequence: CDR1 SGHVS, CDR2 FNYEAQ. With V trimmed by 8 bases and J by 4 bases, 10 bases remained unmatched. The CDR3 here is CASSNPGGPETQYF. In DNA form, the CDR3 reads TGTGCCAGCTCCAATCCGGGGGGTCCAGAGACCCAGTACTTC.

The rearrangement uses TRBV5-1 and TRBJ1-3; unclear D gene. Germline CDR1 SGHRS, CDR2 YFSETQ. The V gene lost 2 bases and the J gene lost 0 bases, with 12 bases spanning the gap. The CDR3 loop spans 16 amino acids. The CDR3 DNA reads TGCGCCAGCAGCTTAAGTACGGCCGACTCTGGAAACACCATATATTTT. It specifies CASSLSTADSGNTIYF. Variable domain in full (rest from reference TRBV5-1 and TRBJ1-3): KAGVTQTPRYLIKTRGQQVTLSCSPISGHRSVSWYQQTPGQGLQFLFEYFSETQRNKGNFPGRFSGRQFSNSRSEMNVSTLELGDSALYLCASSLSTADSGNTIYFGEGSWLTVV.

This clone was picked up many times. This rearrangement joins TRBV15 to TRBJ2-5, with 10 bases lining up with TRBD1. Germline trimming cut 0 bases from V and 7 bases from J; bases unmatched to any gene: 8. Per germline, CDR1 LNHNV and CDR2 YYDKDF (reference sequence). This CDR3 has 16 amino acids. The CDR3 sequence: CATSRETGTGAGTQYF. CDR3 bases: TGTGCCACCAGCAGAGAAACCGGGACAGGGGCTGGGACCCAGTACTTC.

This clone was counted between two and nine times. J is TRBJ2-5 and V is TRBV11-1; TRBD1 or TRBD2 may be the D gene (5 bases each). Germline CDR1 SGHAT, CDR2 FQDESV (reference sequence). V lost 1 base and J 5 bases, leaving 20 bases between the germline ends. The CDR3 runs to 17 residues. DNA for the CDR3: TGTGCCAGCAGCTTAGGTAGCAGGAGAGGTAGGGACGAGACCCAGTACTTC. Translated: CASSLGSRRGRDETQYF. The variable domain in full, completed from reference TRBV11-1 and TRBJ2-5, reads EAEVAQSPRYKITEKSQAVAFWCDPISGHATLYWYRQILGQGPELLVQFQDESVVDDSQLPKDRFSAERLKGVDSTLKIQPAELGDSAMYLCASSLGSRRGRDETQYFGPGTRLLVL.

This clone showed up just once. The CDR3 loop is CASSLEGLAVYEQYF. CDR3 in DNA: TGCGCCAGCAGCTTGGAAGGACTGGCCGTTTACGAGCAGTACTTC. The chain carries TRBV5-1 and TRBJ2-7; a possible D gene is TRBD2 (5 bases). The CDR3 contains 15 residues. V lost 0 bases, J lost 4 bases, and 14 bases lay in between. The germline V gene encodes CDR1 SGHRS and CDR2 YFSETQ.

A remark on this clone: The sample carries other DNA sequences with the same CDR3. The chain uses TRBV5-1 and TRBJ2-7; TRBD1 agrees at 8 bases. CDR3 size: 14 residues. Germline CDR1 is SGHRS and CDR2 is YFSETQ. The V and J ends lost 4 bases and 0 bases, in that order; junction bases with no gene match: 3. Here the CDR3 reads CASSDGQGSYEQYF. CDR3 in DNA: TGCGCCAGCAGCGACGGACAGGGCTCCTACGAGCAGTACTTC.

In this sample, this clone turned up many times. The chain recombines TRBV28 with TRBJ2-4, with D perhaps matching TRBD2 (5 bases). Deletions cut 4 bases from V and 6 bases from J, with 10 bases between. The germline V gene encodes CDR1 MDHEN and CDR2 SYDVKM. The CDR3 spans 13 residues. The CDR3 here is CASSSTGLNIQYF. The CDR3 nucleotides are TGTGCCAGCAGTTCCACGGGATTAAACATTCAGTACTTC.

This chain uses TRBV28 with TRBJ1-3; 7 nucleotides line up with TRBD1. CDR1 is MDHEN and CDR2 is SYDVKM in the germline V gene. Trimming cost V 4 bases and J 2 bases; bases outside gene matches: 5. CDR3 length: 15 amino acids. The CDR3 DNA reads TGTGCCAGCAGTTCCCATACAGGGGCTGGAAACACCATATATTTT. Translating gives CASSSHTGAGNTIYF.

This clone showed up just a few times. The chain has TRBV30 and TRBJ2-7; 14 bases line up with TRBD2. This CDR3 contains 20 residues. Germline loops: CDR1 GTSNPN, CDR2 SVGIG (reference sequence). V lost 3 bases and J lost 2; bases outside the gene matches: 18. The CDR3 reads CAWSKTRTSGRTFGAYEQYF. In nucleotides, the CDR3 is TGTGCCTGGAGCAAAACCCGGACTAGCGGGAGGACCTTTGGGGCCTACGAGCAGTACTTC.

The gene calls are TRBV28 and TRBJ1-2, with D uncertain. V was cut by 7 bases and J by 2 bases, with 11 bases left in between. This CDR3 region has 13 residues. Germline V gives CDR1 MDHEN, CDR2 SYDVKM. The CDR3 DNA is TGTGCCAGCACCTTCAGACGGAACTATGGCTACACCTTC. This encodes CASTFRRNYGYTF.

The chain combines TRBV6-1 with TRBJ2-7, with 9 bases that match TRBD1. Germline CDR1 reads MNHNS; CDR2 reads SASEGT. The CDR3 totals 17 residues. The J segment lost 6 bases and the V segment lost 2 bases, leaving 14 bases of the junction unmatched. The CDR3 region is CASSEYPPGQGGSEQYF. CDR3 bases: TGTGCCAGCAGTGAATACCCACCGGGACAGGGCGGTTCCGAGCAGTACTTC.

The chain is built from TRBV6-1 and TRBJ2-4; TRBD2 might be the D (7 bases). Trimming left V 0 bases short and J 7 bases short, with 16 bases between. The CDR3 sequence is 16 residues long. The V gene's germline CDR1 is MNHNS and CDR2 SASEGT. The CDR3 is CASSEARGGARNIQYF. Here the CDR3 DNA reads TGTGCCAGCAGTGAAGCGCGTGGGGGGGCGCGGAACATTCAGTACTTC.

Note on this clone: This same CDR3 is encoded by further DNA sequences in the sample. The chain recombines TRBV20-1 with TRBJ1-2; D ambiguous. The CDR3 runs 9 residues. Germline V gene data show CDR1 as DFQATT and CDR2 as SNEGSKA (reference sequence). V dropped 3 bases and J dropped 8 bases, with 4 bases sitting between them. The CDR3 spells CSARNGYTF. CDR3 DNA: TGCAGTGCTAGGAACGGCTACACCTTC.

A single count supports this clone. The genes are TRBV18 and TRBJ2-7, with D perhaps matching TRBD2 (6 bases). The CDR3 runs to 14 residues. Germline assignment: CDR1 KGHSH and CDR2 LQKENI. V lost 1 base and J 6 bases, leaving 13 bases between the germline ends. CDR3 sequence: CASSPLSGGSEQYF. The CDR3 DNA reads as TGTGCCAGCTCACCACTCTCCGGGGGAAGCGAGCAGTACTTC.

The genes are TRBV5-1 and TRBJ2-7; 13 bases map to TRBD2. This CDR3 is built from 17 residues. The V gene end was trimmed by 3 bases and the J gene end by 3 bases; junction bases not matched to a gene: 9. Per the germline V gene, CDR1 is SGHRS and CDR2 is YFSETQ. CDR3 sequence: CASSSGLRTSGSYEQYF. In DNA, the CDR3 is TGCGCCAGCAGCTCAGGACTTCGGACTAGCGGGAGCTACGAGCAGTACTTC. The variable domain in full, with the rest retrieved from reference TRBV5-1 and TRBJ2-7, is KAGVTQTPRYLIKTRGQQVTLSCSPISGHRSVSWYQQTPGQGLQFLFEYFSETQRNKGNFPGRFSGRQFSNSRSEMNVSTLELGDSALYLCASSSGLRTSGSYEQYFGPGTRLTVT.

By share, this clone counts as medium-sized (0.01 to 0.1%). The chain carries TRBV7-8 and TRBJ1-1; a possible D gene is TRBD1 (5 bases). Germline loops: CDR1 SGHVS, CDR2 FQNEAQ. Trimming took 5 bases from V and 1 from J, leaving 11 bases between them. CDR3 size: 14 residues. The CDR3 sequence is CASSASTENTEAFF. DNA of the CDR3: TGTGCCAGCAGCGCCTCGACAGAGAACACTGAAGCTTTCTTT. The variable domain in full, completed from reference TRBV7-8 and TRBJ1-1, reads GAGVSQSPRYKVAKRGQDVALRCDPISGHVSLFWYQQALGQGPEFLTYFQNEAQLDKSGLPSDRFFAERPEGSVSTLKIQRTQQEDSAVYLCASSASTENTEAFFGQGTRLTVV.

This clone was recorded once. This CDR3 is CASSLDSGSGGYNEQFF. The CDR3 coding sequence is TGTGCCAGCAGCTTAGATAGCGGAAGCGGGGGTTACAATGAGCAGTTCTTC. The chain is built from TRBV7-2 and TRBJ2-1; 8 bases match TRBD2. J gave up 4 bases and V 1 base, and 9 bases lay outside the gene matches. The length of the CDR3 is 17 residues. The V gene's germline CDR1 is SGHTA and CDR2 FQGNSA.

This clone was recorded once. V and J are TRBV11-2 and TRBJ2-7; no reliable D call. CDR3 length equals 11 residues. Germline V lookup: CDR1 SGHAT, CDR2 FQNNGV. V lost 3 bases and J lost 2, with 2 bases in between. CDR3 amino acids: CASSFAYEQYF. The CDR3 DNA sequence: TGTGCCAGCAGCTTCGCCTACGAGCAGTACTTC.